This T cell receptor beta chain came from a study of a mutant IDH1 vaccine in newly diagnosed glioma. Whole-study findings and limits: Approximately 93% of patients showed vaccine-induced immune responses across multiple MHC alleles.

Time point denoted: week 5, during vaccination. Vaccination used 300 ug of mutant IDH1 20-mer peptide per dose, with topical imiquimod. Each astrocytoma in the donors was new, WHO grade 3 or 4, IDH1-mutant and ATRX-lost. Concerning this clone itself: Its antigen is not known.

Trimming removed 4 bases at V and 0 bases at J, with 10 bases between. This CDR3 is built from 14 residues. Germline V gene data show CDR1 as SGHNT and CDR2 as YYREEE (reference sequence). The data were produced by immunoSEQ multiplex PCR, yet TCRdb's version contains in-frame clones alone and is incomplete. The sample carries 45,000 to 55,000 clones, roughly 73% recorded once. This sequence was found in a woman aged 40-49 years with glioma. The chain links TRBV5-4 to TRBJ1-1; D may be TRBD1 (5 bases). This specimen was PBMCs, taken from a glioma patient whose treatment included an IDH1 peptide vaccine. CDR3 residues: CASSLLTVNTEAFF. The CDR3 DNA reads TGTGCCAGCAGCCTCCTGACAGTGAACACTGAAGCTTTCTTT.